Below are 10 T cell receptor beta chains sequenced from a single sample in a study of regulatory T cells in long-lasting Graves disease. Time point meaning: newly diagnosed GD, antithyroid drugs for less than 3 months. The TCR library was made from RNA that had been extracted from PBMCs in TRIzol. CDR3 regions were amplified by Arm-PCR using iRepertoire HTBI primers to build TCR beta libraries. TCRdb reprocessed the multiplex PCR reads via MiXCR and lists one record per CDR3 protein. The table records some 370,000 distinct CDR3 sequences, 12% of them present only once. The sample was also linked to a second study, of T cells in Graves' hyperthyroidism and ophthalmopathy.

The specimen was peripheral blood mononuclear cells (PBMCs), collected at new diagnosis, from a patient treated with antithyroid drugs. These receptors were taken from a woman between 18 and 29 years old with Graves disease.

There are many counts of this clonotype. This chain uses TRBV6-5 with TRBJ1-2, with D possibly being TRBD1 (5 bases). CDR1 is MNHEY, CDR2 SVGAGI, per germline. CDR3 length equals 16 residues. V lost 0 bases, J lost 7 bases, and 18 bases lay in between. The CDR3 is CASSYSIRGDLTGYTF. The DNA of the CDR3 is TGTGCCAGCAGTTACTCGATTCGGGGGGATTTAACTGGCTACACCTTC.

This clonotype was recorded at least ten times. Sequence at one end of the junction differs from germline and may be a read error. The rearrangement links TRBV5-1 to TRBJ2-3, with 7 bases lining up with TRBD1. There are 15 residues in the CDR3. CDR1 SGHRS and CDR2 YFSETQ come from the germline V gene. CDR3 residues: CASSLGTVSTDTQYF. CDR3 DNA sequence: TGTGCCAGCAGCCTTGGGACAGTAAGCACAGATACGCAGTATTTT.

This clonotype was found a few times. DNA for the CDR3: TGTGCCATCAGTGAGACGGGACAGTCGAATTCACCCCTCCACTTT. This translates into CAISETGQSNSPLHF. The rearrangement links TRBV10-3 to TRBJ1-6; TRBD1 matches 7 bases. This CDR3 has 15 amino acids. CDR1 is ENHRY and CDR2 is SYGVKD in the germline V gene. V shed 2 bases, J shed 7 bases, and the junction held 5 bases outside the gene matches.

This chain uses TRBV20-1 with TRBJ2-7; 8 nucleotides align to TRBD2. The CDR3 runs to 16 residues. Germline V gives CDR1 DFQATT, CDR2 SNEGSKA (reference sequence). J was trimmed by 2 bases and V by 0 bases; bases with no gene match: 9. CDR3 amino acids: CSARDPGLALTYEQYF. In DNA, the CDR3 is TGCAGTGCTAGAGATCCCGGACTAGCATTAACCTACGAGCAGTACTTC.

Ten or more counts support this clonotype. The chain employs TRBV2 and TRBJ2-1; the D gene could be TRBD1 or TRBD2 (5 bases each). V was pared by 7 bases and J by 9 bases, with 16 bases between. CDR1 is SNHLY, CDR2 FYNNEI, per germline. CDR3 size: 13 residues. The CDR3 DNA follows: TGTGCCAGCACTAGAACCCTCGGGGCTGAGCAGTTCTTC. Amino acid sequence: CASTRTLGAEQFF.

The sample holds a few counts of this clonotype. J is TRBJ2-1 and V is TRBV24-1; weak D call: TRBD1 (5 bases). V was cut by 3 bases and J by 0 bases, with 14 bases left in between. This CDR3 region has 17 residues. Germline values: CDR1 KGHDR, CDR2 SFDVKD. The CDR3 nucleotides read TGTGCCACCAGTGATGCCAGATCAGGGCGCTCCTACAATGAGCAGTTCTTC. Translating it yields CATSDARSGRSYNEQFF.

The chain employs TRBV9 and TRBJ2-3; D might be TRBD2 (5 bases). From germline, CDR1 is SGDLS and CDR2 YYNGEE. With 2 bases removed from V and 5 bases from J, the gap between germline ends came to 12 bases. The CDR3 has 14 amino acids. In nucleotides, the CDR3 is TGTGCCAGCAGCGTCCTCCCCGGGATAGATACGCAGTATTTT. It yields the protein CASSVLPGIDTQYF.

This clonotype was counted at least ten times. The CDR3 sequence: CSARMREGGGGYTF. DNA of the CDR3: TGCAGTGCCCGGATGCGCGAGGGAGGTGGCGGCTACACCTTC. The rearrangement links TRBV20-1 to TRBJ1-2; D is undetermined. This CDR3 is 14 amino acids long. Trimming cost V 6 bases and J 8 bases, with 22 bases left between them. Germline V gene data show CDR1 as DFQATT and CDR2 as SNEGSKA (reference sequence).

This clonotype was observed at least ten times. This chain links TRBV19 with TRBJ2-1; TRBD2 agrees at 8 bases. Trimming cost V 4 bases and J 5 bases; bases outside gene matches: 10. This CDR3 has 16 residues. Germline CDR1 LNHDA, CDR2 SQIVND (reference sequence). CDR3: CASSTLGSGTNNEQFF. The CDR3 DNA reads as TGTGCCAGTAGTACCTTGGGTAGCGGGACTAACAATGAGCAGTTCTTC.

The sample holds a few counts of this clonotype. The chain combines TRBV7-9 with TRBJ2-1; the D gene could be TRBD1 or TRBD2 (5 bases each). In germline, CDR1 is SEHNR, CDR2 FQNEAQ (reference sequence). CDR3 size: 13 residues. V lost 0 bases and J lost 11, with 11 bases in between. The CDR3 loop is CASSLAYEGQQFF. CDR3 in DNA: TGTGCCAGCAGCTTAGCCTACGAGGGACAGCAGTTCTTC.